The 5 T cell receptor beta chains listed next were all sequenced from one sample in a study of CD8 T cells in Susac syndrome. Random hexamers primed reverse transcription of about 0.45 to 1 ug RNA. TCRdb reanalysed the immunoSEQ multiplex PCR reads using MiXCR and keeps one entry per CDR3 protein. The sample includes 100,000 to 150,000 distinct CDR3 sequences, around 94% seen only once; the top ten take less than 0.3%. The source material was CD8+ T cells from PBMCs. These TCRs come from a human donor with Susac syndrome.

CDR3 bases: TGCAGTGCTAGAGGTTCTAGCGGGGTGACGAACACCGGGGAGCTGTTTTTT. As protein: CSARGSSGVTNTGELFF. This chain joins TRBV20-1 and TRBJ2-2; 9 bases align to TRBD2. V shed 1 base, J shed 0 bases, and the junction held 6 bases outside the gene matches. Germline lookup yields CDR1 DFQATT and CDR2 SNEGSKA (reference sequence). This CDR3 comprises 17 residues.

In this sample, this clonotype turned up once. V and J are TRBV5-6 and TRBJ2-7; TRBD1 matches 7 bases. CDR1 and CDR2 from the germline V gene are SGHDT and YYEEEE. The CDR3 runs 13 residues. J was trimmed by 9 bases and V by 2 bases; bases with no gene match: 8. CDR3 sequence reads: CASSLAGQGVQYF. The CDR3 DNA reads as TGTGCCAGCAGCTTAGCAGGGCAGGGGGTGCAGTACTTC.

CDR3 region: CASSSGLAEETQYF. The CDR3 region has the DNA TGTGCCAGCAGTTCGGGACTAGCGGAAGAGACCCAGTACTTC. V is TRBV12-3 or TRBV12-4 and J is TRBJ2-5; 11 bases map to TRBD2. CDR3 length: 14 residues. Losses at the gene ends were 4 bases for V and 3 bases for J; bases not matched to a gene: 1.

The chain couples TRBV15 to TRBJ1-6, with TRBD1 as a possible D gene (5 bases). This CDR3 is built from 15 residues. The germline gives CDR1 LNHNV, CDR2 YYDKDF (reference sequence). The germline V and J ends were trimmed by 1 base and 7 bases, with 11 bases remaining between them. The chain's CDR3 is CATSRAPGHNSPLHF. The CDR3 DNA reads TGTGCCACCAGCAGAGCCCCAGGGCACAATTCACCCCTCCACTTT.

This clonotype was detected once. V gene TRBV30 combines with J gene TRBJ2-5; 8 nucleotides align to TRBD2. With 2 bases clipped from V and 5 bases from J, the junction kept 7 bases outside the gene matches. Germline V gene lookup returns CDR1 GTSNPN and CDR2 SVGIG (reference sequence). CDR3 length equals 14 residues. The CDR3 DNA follows: TGTGCCTGGAGTCTGGCCGGGAGGGAGGAGACCCAGTACTTC. Amino acid sequence: CAWSLAGREETQYF.